Below are 9 T cell receptor beta chains sequenced from a single sample in a study of T-cell reconstitution after alpha-beta-depleted transplantation in children. Preparation of the TCRbeta library was carried out with unique molecular identifiers. In TCRdb, the PCR reads were re-called with MiXCR into one record per CDR3 protein. This table holds roughly 490,000 distinct CDR3 sequences, about 10% found once. The sequencing used PBMCs, mostly from graft donor cells, collected 180 days after TCRalphabeta/CD19-depleted stem cell transplant. These receptors originate from a female patient between 2 and 15 years old who had a stem cell transplant for aplastic anemia, so the T cells may come from the graft donor.

A few counts support this clonotype. This chain uses TRBV27 with TRBJ2-1, with D possibly TRBD2 on 6 matching bases. Germline V gives CDR1 MNHEY, CDR2 SMNVEV (reference sequence). CDR3 length equals 15 residues. V was pared by 3 bases and J by 0 bases, with 9 bases between. Here the CDR3 reads CASSLGGYSYNEQFF. CDR3 in DNA: TGTGCCAGCAGTTTGGGGGGATACTCCTACAATGAGCAGTTCTTC.

The J gene is TRBJ2-3, the V gene TRBV7-2; 9 nucleotides agree with TRBD2. The ends lost 5 bases at V and 5 bases at J; junction bases unmatched: 14. The CDR3 consists of 17 residues. CDR1 and CDR2 from the germline V gene are SGHTA and FQGNSA. CDR3 nucleotide sequence: TGTGCCAGCAGCCCCACTAGCGGGTGGGGGCGTGGAGATACGCAGTATTTT. Protein: CASSPTSGWGRGDTQYF.

This clonotype has more than one count but fewer than ten. This sequence joins TRBV4-1 and TRBJ1-4, with 7 bases lining up with TRBD1. The CDR3 consists of 15 residues. V lost 1 base to trimming and J lost 4 bases; unmatched junction nucleotides: 3. Germline-derived CDR1 and CDR2 are MGHRA and YSYEKL. Here the CDR3 DNA reads TGCGCCAGCAGCCAAGCGACAGGGCATAATGAAAAACTGTTTTTT. It is translated as CASSQATGHNEKLFF.

The rearrangement links TRBV5-1 to TRBJ2-7; TRBD2 is a possible D gene (6 bases). The germline V gene encodes CDR1 SGHRS and CDR2 YFSETQ. The germline V and J ends were trimmed by 0 bases and 5 bases, with 15 bases remaining between them. The CDR3 consists of 15 residues. The CDR3 region has the DNA TGCGCCAGCAGCTTGGGGGTAGCGGTCTGGGACGAGCAGTACGTC. It yields the protein CASSLGVAVWDEQYV.

In this sample, this clonotype turned up many times. The gene calls are TRBV12-3 or TRBV12-4 and TRBJ1-2, with D possibly TRBD1 on 5 matching bases. Trimming left V 6 bases short and J 4 bases short, with 18 bases between. The CDR3 spans 15 residues. The CDR3 nucleotides read TGTGCCAGCAGCACTGGGACCGCCGCCCTCTATGGCTACACCTTC. Encoded protein: CASSTGTAALYGYTF.

This clonotype turned up a few times. V is TRBV18 and J is TRBJ1-1; the D gene is possibly TRBD1 (6 bases). V was trimmed by 2 bases and J by 4 bases, leaving 11 bases between them. Per germline, CDR1 KGHSH and CDR2 LQKENI. The CDR3 consists of 14 residues. CDR3 loop: CASSPVIQGTEAFF. The CDR3 DNA is TGTGCCAGCTCACCAGTAATACAGGGCACTGAAGCTTTCTTT.

Worth noting for this clonotype: One end of the junction does not line up with germline, which may come from a read error. This chain links TRBV12-3 or TRBV12-4 with TRBJ2-5; unclear D gene. The CDR3 is 12 residues long. CDR3 nucleotides: TGTGCCGGCAGTTTAAATCCCGAGACCCAGTACTTC. It codes for CAGSLNPETQYF.

This clonotype was detected only a few times. V usage is TRBV18 and J usage is TRBJ2-2, with D tentatively TRBD2 (6 bases). The CDR3 is 16 amino acids. Trimming removed 4 bases at V and 7 bases at J, with 19 bases between. Germline CDR1 and CDR2: KGHSH and LQKENI. The CDR3 bases are TGTGCCAGCTCACAACGACTAGTAGTGGAGCACGGGGAGCTGTTTTTT. It specifies CASSQRLVVEHGELFF.

The gene calls are TRBV7-3 and TRBJ2-3, with TRBD1 matching 7 bases. With 1 base clipped from V and 2 bases from J, the junction kept 6 bases outside the gene matches. The CDR3 totals 16 residues. CDR1 and CDR2 from the germline V gene are SGHTA and FQGTGA. CDR3 bases: TGTGCCAGCAGCTTAAATCCCGGGACAGTCACAGATACGCAGTATTTT. Residues: CASSLNPGTVTDTQYF.